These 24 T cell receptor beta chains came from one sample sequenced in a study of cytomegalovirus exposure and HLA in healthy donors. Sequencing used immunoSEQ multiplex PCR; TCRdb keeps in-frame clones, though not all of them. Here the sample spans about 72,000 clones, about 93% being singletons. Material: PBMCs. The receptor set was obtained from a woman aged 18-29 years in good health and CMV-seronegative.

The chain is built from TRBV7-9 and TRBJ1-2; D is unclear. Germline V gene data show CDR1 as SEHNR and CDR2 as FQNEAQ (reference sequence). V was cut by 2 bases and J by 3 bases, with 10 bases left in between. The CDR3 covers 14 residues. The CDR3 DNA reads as TGTGCCAGCAGCTTACCGAGGGATGACTATGGCTACACCTTC. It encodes CASSLPRDDYGYTF.

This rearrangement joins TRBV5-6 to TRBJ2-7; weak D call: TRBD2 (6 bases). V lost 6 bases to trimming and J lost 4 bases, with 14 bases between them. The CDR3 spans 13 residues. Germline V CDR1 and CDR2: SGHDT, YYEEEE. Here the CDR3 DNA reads TGTGCCAGCACCCCGGGACTTAAATACGAGCAGTACTTC. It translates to CASTPGLKYEQYF. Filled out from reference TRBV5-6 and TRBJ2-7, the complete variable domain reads DAGVTQSPTHLIKTRGQQVTLRCSPKSGHDTVSWYQQALGQGPQFIFQYYEEEERQRGNFPDRFSGHQFPNYSSELNVNALLLGDSALYLCASTPGLKYEQYFGPGTRLTVT.

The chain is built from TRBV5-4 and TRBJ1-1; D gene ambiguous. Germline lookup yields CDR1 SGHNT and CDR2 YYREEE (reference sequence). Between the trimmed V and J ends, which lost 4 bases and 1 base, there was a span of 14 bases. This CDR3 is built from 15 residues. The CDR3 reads CASSLGSNGNTEAFF. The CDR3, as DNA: TGTGCCAGCAGCCTGGGAAGTAACGGGAACACTGAAGCTTTCTTT.

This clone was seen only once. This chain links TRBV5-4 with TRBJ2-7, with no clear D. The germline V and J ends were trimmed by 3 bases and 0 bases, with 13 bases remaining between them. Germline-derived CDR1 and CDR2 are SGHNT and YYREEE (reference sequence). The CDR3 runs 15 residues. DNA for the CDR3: TGTGCCAGCAGCTCGAGGCGTGAAGTCTCCTACGAGCAGTACTTC. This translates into CASSSRREVSYEQYF.

CDR3 coding DNA: TGTGCCTGGAGCCTCCGGGGACATCACTATGGCTACACCTTC. Translated, it gives CAWSLRGHHYGYTF. The J gene is TRBJ1-2, the V gene TRBV30, with D possibly being TRBD1 (6 bases). This CDR3 spans 14 amino acids. Trimming shortened V by 3 bases and J by 3 bases, and 14 bases separated the two germline ends. Germline CDR1 GTSNPN, CDR2 SVGIG (reference sequence). Based on the CDR3 plus reference TRBV30 and TRBJ1-2, the full variable domain is SQTIHQWPATLVQPVGSPLSLECTVEGTSNPNLYWYRQAAGRGLQLLFYSVGIGQISSEVPQNLSASRPQDRQFILSSKKLLLSDSGFYLCAWSLRGHHYGYTFGSGTRLTVV.

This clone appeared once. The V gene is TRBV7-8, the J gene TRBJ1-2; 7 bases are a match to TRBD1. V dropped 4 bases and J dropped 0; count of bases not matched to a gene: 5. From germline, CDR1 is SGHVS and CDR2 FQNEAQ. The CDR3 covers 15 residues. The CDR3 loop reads CASSSPDRANYGYTF. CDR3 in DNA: TGTGCCAGCAGCTCTCCAGACAGGGCTAACTATGGCTACACCTTC.

CDR3 coding DNA: TGTGCCAGCAGCTTAACAGGGGGGAACACTGAAGCTTTCTTT. It codes for CASSLTGGNTEAFF. The chain combines TRBV7-9 with TRBJ1-1; 8 bases match TRBD1. The CDR3 contains 14 residues. V trimming: 2 bases; J trimming: 1 base; junction bases outside the gene matches: 0. CDR1 and CDR2 from the germline V gene are SEHNR and FQNEAQ (reference sequence).

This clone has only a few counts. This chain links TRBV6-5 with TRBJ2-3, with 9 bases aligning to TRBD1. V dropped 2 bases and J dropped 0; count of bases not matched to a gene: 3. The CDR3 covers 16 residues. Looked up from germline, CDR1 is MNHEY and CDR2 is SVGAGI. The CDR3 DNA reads TGTGCCAGCAGTTACCACGGGACAGGGAGCACAGATACGCAGTATTTT. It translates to CASSYHGTGSTDTQYF.

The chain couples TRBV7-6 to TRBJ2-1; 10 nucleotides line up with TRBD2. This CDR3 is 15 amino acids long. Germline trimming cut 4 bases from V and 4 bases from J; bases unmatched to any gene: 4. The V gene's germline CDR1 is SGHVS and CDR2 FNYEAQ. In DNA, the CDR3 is TGTGCCAGCAGCTACACTAGCGGGGAGTACAATGAGCAGTTCTTC. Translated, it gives CASSYTSGEYNEQFF.

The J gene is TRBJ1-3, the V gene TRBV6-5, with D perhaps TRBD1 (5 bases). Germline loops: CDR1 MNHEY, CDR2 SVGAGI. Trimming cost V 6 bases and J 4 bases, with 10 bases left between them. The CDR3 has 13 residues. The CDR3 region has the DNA TGTGCCAGCAGACCCCGGGGGGGAAACACCATATATTTT. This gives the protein CASRPRGGNTIYF.

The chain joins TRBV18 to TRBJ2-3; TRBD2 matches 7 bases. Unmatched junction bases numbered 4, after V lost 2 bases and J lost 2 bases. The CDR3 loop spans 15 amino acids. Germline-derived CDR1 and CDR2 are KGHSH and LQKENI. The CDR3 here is CASSPTLADTDTQYF. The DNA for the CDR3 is TGTGCCAGCTCACCAACTCTAGCGGACACAGATACGCAGTATTTT.

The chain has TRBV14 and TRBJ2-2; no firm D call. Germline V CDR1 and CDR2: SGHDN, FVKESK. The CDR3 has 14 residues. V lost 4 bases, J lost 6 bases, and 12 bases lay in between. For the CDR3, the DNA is TGTGCCAGCAGCCCAAACATGGTGGCCGGGGAGCTGTTTTTT. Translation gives CASSPNMVAGELFF.

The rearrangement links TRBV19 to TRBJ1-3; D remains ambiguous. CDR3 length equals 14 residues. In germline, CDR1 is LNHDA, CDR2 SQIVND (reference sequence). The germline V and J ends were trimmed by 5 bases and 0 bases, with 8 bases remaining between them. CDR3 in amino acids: CASSQLSSGNTIYF. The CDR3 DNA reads TGTGCCAGTAGTCAACTGAGCTCTGGAAACACCATATATTTT.

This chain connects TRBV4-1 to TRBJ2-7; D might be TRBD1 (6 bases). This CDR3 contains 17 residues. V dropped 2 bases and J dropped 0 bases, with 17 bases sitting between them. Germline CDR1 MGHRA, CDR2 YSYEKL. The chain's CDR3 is CASSQTTTGTHSYEQYF. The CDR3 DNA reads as TGCGCCAGCAGCCAAACCACCACCGGGACACACTCCTACGAGCAGTACTTC.

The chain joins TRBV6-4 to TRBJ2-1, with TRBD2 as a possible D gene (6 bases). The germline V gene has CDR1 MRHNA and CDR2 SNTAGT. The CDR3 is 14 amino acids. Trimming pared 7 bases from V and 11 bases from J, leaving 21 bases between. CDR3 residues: CASKEGLGGPKQFF. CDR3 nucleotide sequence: TGTGCCAGCAAGGAGGGTTTAGGCGGTCCGAAGCAGTTCTTC.

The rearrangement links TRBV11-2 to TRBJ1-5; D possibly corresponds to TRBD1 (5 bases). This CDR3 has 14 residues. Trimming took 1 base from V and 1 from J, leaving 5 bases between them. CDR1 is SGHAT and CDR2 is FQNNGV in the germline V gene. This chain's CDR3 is CASSLAGSNQPQHF. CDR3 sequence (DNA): TGTGCCAGCAGCTTAGCAGGGAGCAATCAGCCCCAGCATTTT.

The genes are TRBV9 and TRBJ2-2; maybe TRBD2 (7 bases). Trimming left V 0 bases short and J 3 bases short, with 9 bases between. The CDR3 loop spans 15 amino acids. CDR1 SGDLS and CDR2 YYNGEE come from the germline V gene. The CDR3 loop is CASSVGGGDTGELFF. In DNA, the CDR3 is TGTGCCAGCAGCGTAGGCGGGGGCGACACCGGGGAGCTGTTTTTT.

The CDR3 DNA follows: TGCAGCGTTAACCCCCTCGGACAGGGATCTAACTATGGCTACACCTTC. It is translated as CSVNPLGQGSNYGYTF. V is TRBV29-1 and J is TRBJ1-2, with TRBD1 matching 8 bases. Germline CDR1 SQVTM, CDR2 ANQGSEA. The CDR3 runs to 16 residues. The junction had 11 bases not matched to a gene; V was cut back by 5 bases and J by 0 bases. The entire variable domain, with the rest obtained from reference TRBV29-1 and TRBJ1-2, is as follows: SAVISQKPSRDICQRGTSLTIQCQVDSQVTMMFWYRQQPGQSLTLIATANQGSEATYESGFVIDKFPISRPNLTFSTLTVSNMSPEDSSIYLCSVNPLGQGSNYGYTFGSGTRLTVV.

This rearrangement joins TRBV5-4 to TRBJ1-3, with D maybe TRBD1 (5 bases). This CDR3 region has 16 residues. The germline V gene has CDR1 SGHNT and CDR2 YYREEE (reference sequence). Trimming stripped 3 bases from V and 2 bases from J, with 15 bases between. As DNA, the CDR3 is TGTGCCAGCAGCTCGGGGGGGGGTTCGACTGGAAACACCATATATTTT. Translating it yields CASSSGGGSTGNTIYF.

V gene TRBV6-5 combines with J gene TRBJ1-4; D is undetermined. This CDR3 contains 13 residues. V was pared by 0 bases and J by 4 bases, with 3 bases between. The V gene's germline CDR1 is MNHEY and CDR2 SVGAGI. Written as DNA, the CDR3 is TGTGCCAGCAGTTACTCCTTTAATGAAAAACTGTTTTTT. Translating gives CASSYSFNEKLFF.

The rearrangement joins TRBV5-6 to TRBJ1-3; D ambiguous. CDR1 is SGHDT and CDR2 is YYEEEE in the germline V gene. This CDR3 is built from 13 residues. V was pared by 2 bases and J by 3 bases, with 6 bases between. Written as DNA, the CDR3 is TGTGCCAGCAGCTTACTAGTTGGAAACACCATATATTTT. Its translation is CASSLLVGNTIYF.

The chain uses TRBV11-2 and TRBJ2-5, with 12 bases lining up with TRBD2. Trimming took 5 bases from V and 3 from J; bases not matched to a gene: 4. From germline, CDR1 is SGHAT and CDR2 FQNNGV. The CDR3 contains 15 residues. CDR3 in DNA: TGTGCCAGCAGCCTCGGACTAGCGGGGAAAGAGACCCAGTACTTC. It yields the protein CASSLGLAGKETQYF. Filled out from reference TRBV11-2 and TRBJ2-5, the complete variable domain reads EAGVAQSPRYKIIEKRQSVAFWCNPISGHATLYWYQQILGQGPKLLIQFQNNGVVDDSQLPKDRFSAERLKGVDSTLKIQPAKLEDSAVYLCASSLGLAGKETQYFGPGTRLLVL.

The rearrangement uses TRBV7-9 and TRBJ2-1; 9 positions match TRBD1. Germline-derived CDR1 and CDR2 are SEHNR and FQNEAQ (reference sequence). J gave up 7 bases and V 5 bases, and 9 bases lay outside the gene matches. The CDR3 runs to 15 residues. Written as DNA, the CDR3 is TGTGCCAGCAGCGCGCCTGGGACAGGGAGGAATGAGCAGTTCTTC. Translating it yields CASSAPGTGRNEQFF. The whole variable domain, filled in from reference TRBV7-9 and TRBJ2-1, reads DTGVSQNPRHKITKRGQNVTFRCDPISEHNRLYWYRQTLGQGPEFLTYFQNEAQLEKSRLLSDRFSAERPKGSFSTLEIQRTEQGDSAMYLCASSAPGTGRNEQFFGPGTRLTVL.

The CDR3 reads CASSERQGAGTNEKLFF. Here the CDR3 DNA reads TGTGCCAGCAGTGAGCGACAGGGAGCGGGAACTAATGAAAAACTGTTTTTT. The genes are TRBV6-1 and TRBJ1-4; 7 positions agree with TRBD1. The CDR3 is 17 amino acids. Germline values: CDR1 MNHNS, CDR2 SASEGT. The V gene end was trimmed by 3 bases and the J gene end by 1 base; junction bases not matched to a gene: 8.